The T cell receptor beta chain described here comes from a study of shared clonotypes between healthy human individuals. Study-wide context: The composition of the donors was a couple of women and a few men aged 18 to 49.

The assay ran at deep level. The team ran DNA from unsorted PBMCs on ten immunoSEQ deep assay plates for sequencing. Clones were read by immunoSEQ multiplex PCR, and TCRdb kept only the in-frame ones, dropping some. The table has about 480,000 clones, nearly 80% seen once. Caucasian adults living in Nashville, Tennessee, provided all samples. Germline assignment: CDR1 MNHNY and CDR2 SVGAGI (reference sequence). V was trimmed by 0 bases and J by 7 bases, leaving 9 bases between them. CDR3 length: 14 residues. The sequenced sample consisted of PBMCs. V gene TRBV6-6 combines with J gene TRBJ1-4; D gene unclear. The TCR originated in a woman aged 40 to 50 in good health. Some clones in this sample may be carry-over from other donors' samples. Written as DNA, the CDR3 is TGTGCCAGCAGTTACTCGAACAGCGCTGAAAAACTGTTTTTT. Amino acid sequence: CASSYSNSAEKLFF.